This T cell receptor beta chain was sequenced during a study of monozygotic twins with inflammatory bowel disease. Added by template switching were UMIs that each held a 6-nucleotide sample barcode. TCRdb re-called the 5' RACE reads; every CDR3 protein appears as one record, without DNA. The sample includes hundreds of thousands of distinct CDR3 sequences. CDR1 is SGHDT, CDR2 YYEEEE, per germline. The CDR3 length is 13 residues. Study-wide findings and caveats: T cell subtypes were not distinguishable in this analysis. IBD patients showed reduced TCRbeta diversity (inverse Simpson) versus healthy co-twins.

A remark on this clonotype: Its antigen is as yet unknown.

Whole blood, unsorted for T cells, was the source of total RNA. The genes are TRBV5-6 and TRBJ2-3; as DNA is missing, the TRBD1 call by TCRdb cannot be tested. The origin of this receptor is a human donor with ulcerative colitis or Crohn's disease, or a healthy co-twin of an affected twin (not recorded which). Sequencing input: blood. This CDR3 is CASTRAWTDTQYF.